The rows below give T cell receptor beta chains drawn from one sample of a study of T cells in Graves' hyperthyroidism and ophthalmopathy. MiXCR, applied by TCRdb to the multiplex PCR reads, yields one record per CDR3 protein. The data contain around 440,000 distinct CDR3 sequences, 15% to 18% of them seen just once; the ten biggest clones take up roughly 8%. Sequencing was performed on blood. These receptors all stem from a woman aged 18-30 years with Graves' hyperthyroidism. Both conserved end residues are part of each CDR3. A D gene is named only where the DNA matches it firmly. Not all rows give a size; the values are once, few, many and, for expanded clones, a class.

clone_size	j_call	d_call	v_call	cdr3_aa	cdr3_nt
.	TRBJ2-7	.	TRBV7-6	CASSLAASGRVAYEQYF	TGTGCCAGCAGCTTAGCGGCGTCGGGCAGGGTAGCCTACGAGCAGTACTTC
.	TRBJ2-2	TRBD2	TRBV27	CASSPGGGPHTGELFF	TGTGCCAGCAGTCCCGGGGGGGGGCCACACACCGGGGAGCTGTTTTTT
many	TRBJ1-6	.	TRBV6-1	CASSVFGDSPLHF	TGTGCCAGCAGTGTGTTTGGGGACTCACCCCTCCACTTT
few	TRBJ2-1	TRBD2	TRBV9	CASSRKREVSSYNEQFF	TGTGCCAGCAGCCGAAAGCGGGAGGTTTCCTCCTACAATGAGCAGTTCTTC
many	TRBJ2-7	.	TRBV6-2/TRBV6-3	CASSYSRGGTGEQYF	TGTGCCAGCAGTTACTCGAGAGGGGGGACGGGCGAGCAGTACTTC
many	TRBJ1-4	.	TRBV20-1	CSARDQVGEKLFF	TGCAGTGCTAGAGATCAGGTCGGGGAAAAACTGTTTTTT
many	TRBJ2-7	.	TRBV2	CASTGFYEQYF	TGTGCCAGCACAGGCTTCTACGAGCAGTACTTC
many	TRBJ2-5	.	TRBV20-1	CSARDRAETQYF	TGCAGTGCTAGAGATCGGGCGGAGACCCAGTACTTC
few	TRBJ2-3	.	TRBV30	CAWTRGPLAGRGQYF	TGTGCCTGGACTAGGGGTCCCCTTGCGGGTCGGGGGCAGTATTTT
many	TRBJ2-7	.	TRBV7-2	CASSQGHRLGEQYF	TGTGCCAGCAGCCAGGGGCACCGGTTGGGGGAGCAGTACTTC
many	TRBJ1-1	.	TRBV19	CASSPRRRDTEAFF	TGTGCCAGTAGTCCCCGAAGAAGGGACACTGAAGCTTTCTTT
few	TRBJ2-3	TRBD2	TRBV20-1	CSAREISGGGSDTQYF	TGCAGTGCTAGGGAAATTAGCGGGGGGGGGTCAGATACGCAGTATTTT
many	TRBJ2-1	.	TRBV14	CASSRLLSGYNEQFF	TGTGCCAGCAGCCGCCTGCTTAGCGGTTACAATGAGCAGTTCTTC
many	TRBJ2-3	.	TRBV3-1	CASSHGQPTDTQYF	TGTGCCAGCAGCCATGGGCAACCCACAGATACGCAGTATTTT
once	TRBJ2-4	.	TRBV19	CASSIREIGDIQYF	TGTGCCAGTAGTATTAGAGAGATAGGGGACATTCAGTACTTC
many	TRBJ2-1	TRBD2	TRBV12-3/TRBV12-4	CASRGLAAYNEQFF	TGTGCCAGCAGGGGACTAGCGGCATACAATGAGCAGTTCTTC
many	TRBJ2-3	.	TRBV5-1	CASSWGLSSTDTQYF	TGCGCCAGCAGTTGGGGACTGTCGAGCACAGATACGCAGTATTTT
many	TRBJ2-3	.	TRBV6-1	CASSFPVGMGEPIDTQYF	TGTGCCAGCAGTTTTCCGGTCGGGATGGGAGAGCCAATAGATACGCAGTATTTT
few	TRBJ2-1	TRBD2	TRBV3-1	CASSQDTVLAGGPAGNEQFF	TGTGCCAGCAGCCAAGACACTGTACTAGCGGGAGGGCCAGCCGGCAATGAGCAGTTCTTC
many	TRBJ1-3	.	TRBV10-3	CAIMVGGGNTIYF	TGTGCCATCATGGTCGGGGGTGGAAACACCATATATTTT
.	TRBJ1-3	.	TRBV30	CAWVPEGGNTIYF	TGTGCCTGGGTCCCTGAAGGTGGAAACACCATATATTTT
many	TRBJ1-1	.	TRBV19	CASSTNLNTEAFF	TGTGCCAGTAGTACCAATTTGAACACTGAAGCTTTCTTT
.	TRBJ2-1	TRBD1	TRBV6-1	CASRPLGGHEQFF	TGTGCCAGCAGACCACTAGGGGGCCATGAGCAGTTCTTC
many	TRBJ2-7	TRBD2	TRBV11-3	CASSPRLAESPYEQYF	TGTGCCAGCAGCCCACGGCTAGCGGAAAGTCCCTACGAGCAGTACTTC
many	TRBJ2-1	TRBD2	TRBV6-1	CASGETGTSTNEQFF	TGTGCCAGCGGGGAAACCGGGACTAGTACGAATGAGCAGTTCTTC
many	TRBJ2-2	TRBD2	TRBV5-1	CASRGGLAEGLANTGELFF	TGCGCCAGCAGGGGGGGACTAGCAGAAGGATTGGCGAACACCGGGGAGCTGTTTTTT
.	TRBJ1-2	.	TRBV19	CASSSSVGRDYGYTF	TGTGCCAGTAGTTCGTCCGTGGGGAGGGACTATGGCTACACCTTC
.	TRBJ1-1	.	TRBV11-2	CASSFVWRRNTEAFF	TGTGCCAGCAGCTTCGTGTGGCGGAGAAACACTGAAGCTTTCTTT
many	TRBJ2-3	TRBD2	TRBV6-1	CASRRGGDTDTQYF	TGTGCCAGCCGGCGGGGGGGGGACACAGATACGCAGTATTTT
.	TRBJ2-5	.	TRBV24-1	CATSAWGRGGETQYF	TGTGCCACCAGTGCATGGGGCAGGGGGGGGGAGACCCAGTACTTC
.	TRBJ1-1	TRBD1	TRBV29-1	CSVLLGNRGNTEAFF	TGCAGCGTTCTCCTGGGCAACAGGGGGAACACTGAAGCTTTCTTT
many	TRBJ2-1	.	TRBV27	CASSNLDREDEQFF	TGTGCCAGCAGTAACCTTGACAGGGAGGATGAGCAGTTCTTC
many	TRBJ1-3	.	TRBV12-3/TRBV12-4	CASTPRSSGNTIYF	TGTGCCAGCACCCCGCGGAGCTCTGGAAACACCATATATTTT
many	TRBJ2-7	TRBD2	TRBV10-3	CAISAAGGLAYEQYF	TGTGCCATCAGCGCTGCGGGAGGTTTGGCCTACGAGCAGTACTTC
.	TRBJ2-6	TRBD2	TRBV2	CASSESGGSFVGANVLTF	TGTGCCAGCAGTGAGAGCGGGGGATCCTTCGTTGGGGCCAACGTCCTGACTTTC
many	TRBJ1-5	.	TRBV2	CASSEGGAGWQHF	TGTGCCAGCAGTGAAGGTGGGGCAGGGTGGCAGCATTTT
many	TRBJ1-5	.	TRBV12-5	CASGLGFQPQHF	TGTGCTAGTGGTTTAGGGTTTCAGCCCCAGCATTTT
many	TRBJ2-7	TRBD2	TRBV3-1	CASSHERLATAYEQYF	TGTGCCAGCAGCCATGAAAGACTAGCCACCGCCTACGAGCAGTACTTC
few	TRBJ2-1	TRBD2	TRBV30	CAWSVGSGGYNEQFF	TGTGCCTGGAGTGTCGGTAGCGGGGGGTACAATGAGCAGTTCTTC
.	TRBJ2-5	.	TRBV7-8	CASSLDYTQEAQYF	TGTGCCAGCAGCTTAGACTACACCCAAGAGGCCCAGTACTTC
many	TRBJ2-3	.	TRBV20-1	CSADPGTPSTYFTDTQYF	TGCAGTGCTGACCCCGGGACCCCGAGCACCTATTTCACAGATACGCAGTATTTT